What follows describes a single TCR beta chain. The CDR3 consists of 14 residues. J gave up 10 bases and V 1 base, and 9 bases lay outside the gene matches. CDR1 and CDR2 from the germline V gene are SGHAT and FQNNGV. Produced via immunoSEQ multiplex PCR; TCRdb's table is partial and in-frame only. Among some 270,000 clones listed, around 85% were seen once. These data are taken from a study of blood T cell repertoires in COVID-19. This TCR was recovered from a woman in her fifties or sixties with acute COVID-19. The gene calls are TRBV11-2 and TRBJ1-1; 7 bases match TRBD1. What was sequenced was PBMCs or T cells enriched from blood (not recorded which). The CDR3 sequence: CASSLADTGDRAFF. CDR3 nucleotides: TGTGCCAGCAGCTTAGCCGATACAGGGGATAGAGCTTTCTTT. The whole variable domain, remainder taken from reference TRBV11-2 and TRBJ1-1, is EAGVAQSPRYKIIEKRQSVAFWCNPISGHATLYWYQQILGQGPKLLIQFQNNGVVDDSQLPKDRFSAERLKGVDSTLKIQPAKLEDSAVYLCASSLADTGDRAFFGQGTRLTVV.